The table lists the clone carrying this T cell receptor (beta chain) with many counts. Its antigen is unknown. The TCR beta libraries were generated through quantitative 5'-RACE incorporating molecular barcodes. TCRdb recomputed calls from the 5' RACE reads with MiXCR, one row per CDR3 protein. The repertoire holds a few hundred thousand distinct CDR3 sequences, with roughly 13% as singletons. The data derive from a study of CD8 T cells in ankylosing spondylitis. Broader study findings: From matched ankylosing spondylitis synovial fluid, disease-linked clones were reportedly recovered at significantly enriched levels. Among TCR beta sequences, a motif of eight highly homologous variants appeared characteristic of ankylosing spondylitis blood. Disease-linked clones were found to be CD8+ and relatively rare in peripheral blood.

CDR3 length: 16 residues. Germline assignment: CDR1 SGHTA and CDR2 FQGNSA. The ends lost 3 bases at V and 6 bases at J; junction bases unmatched: 9. The clonotype comes from a male donor with ankylosing spondylitis. Sequenced material: blood, either unsorted or a sorted T cell fraction (not recorded which). This sequence joins TRBV7-2 and TRBJ2-1; 9 positions agree with TRBD2. The CDR3 DNA is TGTGCCAGCAGCTTCTCGGCCCAGCGGGAGGTCAATGAGCAGTTCTTC. It codes for CASSFSAQREVNEQFF. The entire variable domain, with the rest obtained from reference TRBV7-2 and TRBJ2-1, is as follows: GAGVSQSPSNKVTEKGKDVELRCDPISGHTALYWYRQSLGQGLEFLIYFQGNSAPDKSGLPSDRFSAERTGGSVSTLTIQRTQQEDSAVYLCASSFSAQREVNEQFFGPGTRLTVL.